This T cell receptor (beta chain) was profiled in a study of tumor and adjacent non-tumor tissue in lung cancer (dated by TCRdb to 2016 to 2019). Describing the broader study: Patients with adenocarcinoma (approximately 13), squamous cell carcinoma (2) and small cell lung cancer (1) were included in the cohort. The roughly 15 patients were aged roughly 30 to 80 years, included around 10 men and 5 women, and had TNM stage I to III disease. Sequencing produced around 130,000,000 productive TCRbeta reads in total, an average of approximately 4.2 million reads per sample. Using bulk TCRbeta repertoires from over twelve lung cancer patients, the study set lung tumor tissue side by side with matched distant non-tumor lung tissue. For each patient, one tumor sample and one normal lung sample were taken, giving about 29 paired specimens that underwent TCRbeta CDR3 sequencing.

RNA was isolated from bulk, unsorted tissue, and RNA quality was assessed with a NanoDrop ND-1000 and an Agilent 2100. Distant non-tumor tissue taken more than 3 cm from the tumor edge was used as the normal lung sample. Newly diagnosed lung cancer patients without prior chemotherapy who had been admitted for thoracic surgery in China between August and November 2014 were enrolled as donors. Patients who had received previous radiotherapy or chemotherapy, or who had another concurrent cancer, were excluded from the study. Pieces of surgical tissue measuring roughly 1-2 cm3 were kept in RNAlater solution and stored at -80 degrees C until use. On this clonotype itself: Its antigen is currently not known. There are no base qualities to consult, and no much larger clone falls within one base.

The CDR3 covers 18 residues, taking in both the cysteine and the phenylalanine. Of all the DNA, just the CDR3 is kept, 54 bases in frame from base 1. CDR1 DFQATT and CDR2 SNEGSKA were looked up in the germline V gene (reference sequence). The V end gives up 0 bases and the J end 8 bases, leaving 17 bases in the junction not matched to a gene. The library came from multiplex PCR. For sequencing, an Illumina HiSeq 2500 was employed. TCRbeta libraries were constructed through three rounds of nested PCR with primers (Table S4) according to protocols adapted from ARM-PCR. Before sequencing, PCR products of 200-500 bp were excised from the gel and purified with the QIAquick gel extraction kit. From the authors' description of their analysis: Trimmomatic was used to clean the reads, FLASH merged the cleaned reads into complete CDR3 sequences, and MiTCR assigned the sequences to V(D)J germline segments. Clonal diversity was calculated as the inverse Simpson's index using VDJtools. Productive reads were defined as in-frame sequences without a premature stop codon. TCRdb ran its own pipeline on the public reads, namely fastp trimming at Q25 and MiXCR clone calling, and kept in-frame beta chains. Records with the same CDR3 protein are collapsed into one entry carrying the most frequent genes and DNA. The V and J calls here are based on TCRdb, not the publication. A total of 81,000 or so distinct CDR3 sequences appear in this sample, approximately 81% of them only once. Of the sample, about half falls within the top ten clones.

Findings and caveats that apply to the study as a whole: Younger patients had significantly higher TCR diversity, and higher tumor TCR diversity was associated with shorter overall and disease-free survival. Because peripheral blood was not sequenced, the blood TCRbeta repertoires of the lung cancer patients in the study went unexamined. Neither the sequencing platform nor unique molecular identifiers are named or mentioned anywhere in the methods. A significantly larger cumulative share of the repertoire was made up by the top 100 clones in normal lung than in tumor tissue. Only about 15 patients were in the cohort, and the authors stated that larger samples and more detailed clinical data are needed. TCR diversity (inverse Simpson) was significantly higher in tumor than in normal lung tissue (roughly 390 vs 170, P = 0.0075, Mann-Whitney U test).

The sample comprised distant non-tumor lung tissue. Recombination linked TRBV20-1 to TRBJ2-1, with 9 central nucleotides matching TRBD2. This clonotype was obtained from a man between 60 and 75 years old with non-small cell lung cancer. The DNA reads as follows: TGCAGTGCTAGAGACAGCGAGGGGCTAGCGGGGACTTGGGATGAGCAGTTCTTC. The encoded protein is CSARDSEGLAGTWDEQFF.